This entry describes one T cell receptor (beta chain). This sample was included in a study of shared clonotypes between healthy human individuals. It was CD45RO-negative cells, positively selected for CCR7, that made up naive CD8 cells, with terminally differentiated effector memory CD45RA+ cells excluded. The CDR3 contains 16 residues. V was clipped by 0 bases and J by 0 bases, with 11 bases between them. Germline CDR1 is SGHDN and CDR2 is FVKESK. TCRdb's table, derived via immunoSEQ multiplex PCR, lists solely in-frame clones and lacks some. The sample carries around 600,000 clones, 85% to 95% recorded once.

V usage is TRBV14 and J usage is TRBJ1-1; D is unresolved. The sequenced sample consisted of naive CD8+ T cells sorted from blood. The TCR comes from a woman in her twenties or thirties in good health. The CDR3 spells CASSQDAGNVNTEAFF. The CDR3 coding sequence is TGTGCCAGCAGCCAAGATGCGGGAAATGTGAACACTGAAGCTTTCTTT.